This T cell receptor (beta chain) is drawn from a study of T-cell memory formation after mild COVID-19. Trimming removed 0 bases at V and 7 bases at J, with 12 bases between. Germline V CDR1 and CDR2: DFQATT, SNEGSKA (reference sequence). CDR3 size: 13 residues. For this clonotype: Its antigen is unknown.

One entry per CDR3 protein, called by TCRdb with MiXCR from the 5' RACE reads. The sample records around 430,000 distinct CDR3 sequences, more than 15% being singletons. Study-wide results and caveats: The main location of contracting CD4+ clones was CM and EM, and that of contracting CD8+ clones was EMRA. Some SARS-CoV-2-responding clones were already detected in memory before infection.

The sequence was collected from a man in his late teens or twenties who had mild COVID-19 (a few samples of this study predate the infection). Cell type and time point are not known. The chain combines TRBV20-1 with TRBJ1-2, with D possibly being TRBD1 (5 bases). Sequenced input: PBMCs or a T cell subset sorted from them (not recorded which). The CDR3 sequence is CSARDGAGSGYTF. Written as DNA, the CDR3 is TGCAGTGCTAGAGACGGGGCAGGGAGTGGCTACACCTTC.